Detailed here is one T cell receptor beta chain. Its antigen is still unknown. These data originate in a study of cytomegalovirus exposure and HLA in healthy donors. Study outcomes and limitations: In an earlier analysis, most TCR beta V segments were productive about 87% or about 30% of the time. Across donors, most TCRs were seen rarely, yet some public ones were widespread. A few of the chains that were CMV-associated were confirmed in vitro to be specific for CMV antigens.

CDR1 is SGHRS and CDR2 is YFSETQ in the germline V gene. The CDR3 is 15 amino acids. V lost 2 bases and J lost 6; bases outside the gene matches: 8. It was with 60 Vbeta and 13 Jbeta primers that the PCR ran. Original handling: It was a later analysis that counted tens of millions of unique TCR beta chains, of which about 10 million were shared. Produced via immunoSEQ multiplex PCR; TCRdb's table is partial and in-frame only. That table furnishes V, J and clone size, whereas the DNA furnished D and trimming. The table records about 120,000 clones, 81% of them present only once. The sequencing sample was made of PBMCs. V usage is TRBV5-1 and J usage is TRBJ2-1; TRBD1 matches at 7 bases. The clonotype comes from a young man in good health and CMV-seropositive. The CDR3 coding sequence is TGCGCCAGCAGCTTTACAGGGGCCTTGGGCAATGAGCAGTTCTTC. Encoded protein: CASSFTGALGNEQFF. Supplemented by reference TRBV5-1 and TRBJ2-1, the full variable domain reads KAGVTQTPRYLIKTRGQQVTLSCSPISGHRSVSWYQQTPGQGLQFLFEYFSETQRNKGNFPGRFSGRQFSNSRSEMNVSTLELGDSALYLCASSFTGALGNEQFFGPGTRLTVL.